This paragraph covers one TCR beta chain sequence. The antigen is not known. With a much larger clone just one base away, this may be a read error. The germline V gene encodes CDR1 LNHNV and CDR2 YYDKDF (reference sequence). CDR3 length: 16 amino acids. Trimming took 0 bases from V and 8 from J, leaving 17 bases between them. cDNA libraries of TCR beta carried unique molecular identifiers. TCRdb reprocessed the PCR reads via MiXCR and lists one record per CDR3 protein. Here the sample spans some 450,000 distinct CDR3 sequences, 40% to 55% being singletons. These data belong to a study of post-analysis software for immune sequencing data. Study-level information: Secondary progressive, relapsing-remitting and progressive-relapsing multiple sclerosis were among the included disease courses. Study conclusions and caveats: There were five TRBV segments more frequent in patients than controls, and TRBV5-6, TRBV5-1 and TRBV20-1 were among them.

The specimen sequenced was blood. The receptor was derived from a girl under 18 with multiple sclerosis. The V gene is TRBV15, the J gene TRBJ2-1; D might be TRBD1 (5 bases). CDR3 sequence: CATSREIGLDNHEQFF. The CDR3 DNA sequence: TGTGCCACCAGCAGAGAGATAGGGTTGGACAACCATGAGCAGTTCTTC.